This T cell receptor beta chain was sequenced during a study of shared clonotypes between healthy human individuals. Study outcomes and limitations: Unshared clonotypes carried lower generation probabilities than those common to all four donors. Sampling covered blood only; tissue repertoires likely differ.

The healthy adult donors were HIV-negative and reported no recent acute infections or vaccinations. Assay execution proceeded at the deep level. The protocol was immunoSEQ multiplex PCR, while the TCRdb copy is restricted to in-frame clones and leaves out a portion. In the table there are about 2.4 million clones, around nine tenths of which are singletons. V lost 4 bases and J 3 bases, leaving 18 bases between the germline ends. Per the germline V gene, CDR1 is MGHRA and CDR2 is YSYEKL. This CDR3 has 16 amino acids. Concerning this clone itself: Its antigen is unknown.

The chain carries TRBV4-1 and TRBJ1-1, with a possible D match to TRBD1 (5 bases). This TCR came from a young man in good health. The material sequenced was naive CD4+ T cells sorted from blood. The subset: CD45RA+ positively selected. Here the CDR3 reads CASSRGPGGLDTEAFF. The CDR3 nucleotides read TGCGCCAGCAGCCGAGGGCCCGGGGGTCTCGACACTGAAGCTTTCTTT.